What follows describes a single T cell receptor beta chain. Its specificity is not known. TCRdb re-called the 5' RACE reads through MiXCR, storing one row per CDR3 protein. The sample contains fewer than 200,000 distinct CDR3 sequences, 10% to 15% of which appear only once. This entry is derived from a study of T-cell memory formation after mild COVID-19. Study as a whole: The TCR clusters were mostly specific to one donor. Study results and caveats: The pre-infection memory compartment contained some responding clones, suggesting cross-reactive memory joined. Later expanders leaned toward CD4+, whereas clones contracting from day 15 to 85 were balanced CD4/CD8.

With 6 bases removed from V and 1 base from J, the gap between germline ends came to 10 bases. The CDR3 loop spans 15 amino acids. The TCR was taken from a man aged 18 to 30 who had mild COVID-19 (a few samples of this study predate the infection). Cell type and time point are not known. The rearrangement uses TRBV12-3 or TRBV12-4 and TRBJ2-6; D is ambiguous. Material: PBMCs or a T cell subset sorted from them (not recorded which). CDR3 DNA sequence: TGTGCCAGCAGGCAACAGACGTCTGGGGCCAACGTCCTGACTTTC. Translated: CASRQQTSGANVLTF.